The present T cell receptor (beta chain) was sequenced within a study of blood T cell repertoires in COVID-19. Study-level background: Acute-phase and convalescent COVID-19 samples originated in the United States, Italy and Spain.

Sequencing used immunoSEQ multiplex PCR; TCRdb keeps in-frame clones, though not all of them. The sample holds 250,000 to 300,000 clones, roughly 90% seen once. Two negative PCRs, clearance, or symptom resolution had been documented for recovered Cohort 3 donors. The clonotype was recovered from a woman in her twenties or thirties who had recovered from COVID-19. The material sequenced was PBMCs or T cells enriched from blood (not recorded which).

Here the CDR3 reads CASSPTTGGSYEQYF. Written as DNA, the CDR3 is TGTGCCAGCTCACCCACCACCGGGGGATCCTACGAGCAGTACTTC. V gene TRBV18 combines with J gene TRBJ2-7; D is perhaps TRBD2 (6 bases). Germline lookup yields CDR1 KGHSH and CDR2 LQKENI. Deletions cut 3 bases from V and 1 base from J, with 13 bases between. The CDR3 runs to 15 residues.